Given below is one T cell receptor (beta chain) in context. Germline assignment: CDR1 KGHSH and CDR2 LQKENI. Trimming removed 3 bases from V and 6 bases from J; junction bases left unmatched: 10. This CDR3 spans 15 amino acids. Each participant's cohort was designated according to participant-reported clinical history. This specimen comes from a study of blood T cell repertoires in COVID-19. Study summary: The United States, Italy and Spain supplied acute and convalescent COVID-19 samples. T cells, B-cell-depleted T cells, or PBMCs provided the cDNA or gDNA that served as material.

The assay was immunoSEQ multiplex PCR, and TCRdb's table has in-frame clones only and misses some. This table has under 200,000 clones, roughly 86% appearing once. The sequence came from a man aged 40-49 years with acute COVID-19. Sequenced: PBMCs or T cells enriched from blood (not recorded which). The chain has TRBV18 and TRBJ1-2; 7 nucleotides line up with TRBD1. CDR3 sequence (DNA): TGTGCCAGCTCACCGGGGACAGTAGATTATCATGGCTACACCTTC. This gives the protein CASSPGTVDYHGYTF.